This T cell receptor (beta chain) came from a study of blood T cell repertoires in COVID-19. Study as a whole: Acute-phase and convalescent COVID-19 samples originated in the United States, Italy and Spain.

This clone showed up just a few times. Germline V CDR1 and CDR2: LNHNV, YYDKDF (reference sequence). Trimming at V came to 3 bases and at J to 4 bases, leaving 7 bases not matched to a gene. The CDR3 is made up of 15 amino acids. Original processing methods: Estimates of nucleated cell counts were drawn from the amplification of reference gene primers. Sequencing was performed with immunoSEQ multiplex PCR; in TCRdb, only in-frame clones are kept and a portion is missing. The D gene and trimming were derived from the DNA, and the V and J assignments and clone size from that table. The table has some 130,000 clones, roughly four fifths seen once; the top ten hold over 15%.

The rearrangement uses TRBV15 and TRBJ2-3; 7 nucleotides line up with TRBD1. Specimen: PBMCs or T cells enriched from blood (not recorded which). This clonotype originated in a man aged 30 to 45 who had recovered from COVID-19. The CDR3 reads CATSSPGQRPDTQYF. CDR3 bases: TGTGCCACCAGCAGCCCGGGACAGCGGCCAGATACGCAGTATTTT.